This T cell receptor beta chain is from a study of human T cells and chemical hapten exposure. Study observations and caveats: TCRs at a frequency above 1 in 1000 stayed unchanged with DPC sensitization.

Time point noted: healthy volunteer bleed at 6 weeks. It was unfractionated whole blood from which total RNA was extracted. Germline CDR1 reads DFQATT; CDR2 reads SNEGSKA (reference sequence). V lost 8 bases and J lost 3; bases outside the gene matches: 4. The CDR3 is 12 residues long. Per the original data handling: Samples held a median of around 100,000 TCRs, range about 20,000–690,600. Via MiXCR, TCRdb re-called the RACE reads, giving one row per CDR3 protein. The V and J calls were not made by the authors but by TCRdb's processing. Of about 77,000 distinct CDR3 sequences listed, 8.6% were seen once; the top ten hold 1.7%. As regards this clonotype: Antigen unknown.

The chain combines TRBV20-1 with TRBJ1-1; 9 bases fit TRBD1. The sequenced sample was whole blood. This receptor was taken from a female donor in good health. Some clones in this sample may be carry-over from other donors' samples. The CDR3 reads CSTNRGHTEAFF. CDR3 DNA: TGCAGTACAAACAGGGGGCACACTGAAGCTTTCTTT.